These 21 T cell receptor beta chains were all obtained from the same sample, sequenced in a study of beta chain features in type 1 diabetes. Reverse transcribing all isolated RNA meant expressed TCRB transcripts were sequenced. The assay was immunoSEQ multiplex PCR, and TCRdb's table has in-frame clones only and misses some. The table has around 130,000 clones, around 15% seen once; the top ten hold 2% to 3%. The antigens of these receptors remain unknown. General observations from the study: In all four CD4+ subsets, TCRB CDR3 length was significantly, moderately reduced in type 1 diabetes.

The sample consisted of central memory CD4+ T cells from blood. Receptors originate from a man aged 25-45 years with type 1 diabetes.

The rearrangement links TRBV30 to TRBJ2-3, with 11 bases that match TRBD1. CDR1 is GTSNPN and CDR2 is SVGIG in the germline V gene (reference sequence). This CDR3 has 15 residues. The junction had 3 bases not matched to a gene; V was cut back by 0 bases and J by 4 bases. The CDR3 sequence is CAWSVKGQGADTQYF. CDR3 coding DNA: TGTGCCTGGAGTGTAAAGGGACAGGGGGCAGATACGCAGTATTTT. Drawing the rest from reference TRBV30 and TRBJ2-3, the complete variable domain is SQTIHQWPATLVQPVGSPLSLECTVEGTSNPNLYWYRQAAGRGLQLLFYSVGIGQISSEVPQNLSASRPQDRQFILSSKKLLLSDSGFYLCAWSVKGQGADTQYFGPGTRLTVL.

V is TRBV14 and J is TRBJ2-1; D not certain. V lost 1 base, J lost 13 bases, and 14 bases lay in between. The CDR3 covers 13 residues. CDR1 and CDR2 (germline): SGHDN, FVKESK. The CDR3 sequence is CASSQVLGLGQFF. The CDR3 nucleotides read TGTGCCAGCAGCCAAGTGCTGGGGTTAGGTCAGTTCTTC.

In DNA form, the CDR3 reads TGTGCCAGCAGCTCGGGACAGCTACAATCCTACGAGCAGTACTTC. It codes for CASSSGQLQSYEQYF. This chain joins TRBV5-6 and TRBJ2-7; 7 bases line up with TRBD1. CDR3 length: 15 residues. V trimming: 3 bases; J trimming: 1 base; junction bases outside the gene matches: 7. Germline V gene sequence: CDR1 SGHDT, CDR2 YYEEEE.

This chain joins TRBV4-1 and TRBJ1-5; TRBD1 agrees at 7 bases. The V segment lost 3 bases and the J segment 4 bases; nucleotides outside the gene matches: 9. Germline CDR1 and CDR2: MGHRA and YSYEKL. This CDR3 is 16 amino acids long. The CDR3 loop reads CASSQNPTGQNQPQHF. The DNA of the CDR3 is TGCGCCAGCAGCCAGAACCCGACAGGGCAAAATCAGCCCCAGCATTTT.

This clone has just a few counts. The chain uses TRBV13 and TRBJ1-3; D is unresolved. The V end lost 7 bases, the J end lost 0 bases, and 13 bases lay between the germline ends. CDR3 length equals 15 residues. Germline V gene data show CDR1 as PRHDT and CDR2 as FYEKMQ (reference sequence). The CDR3 region is CASTLLGFSGNTIYF. DNA for the CDR3: TGTGCCAGCACCCTTCTGGGCTTCTCTGGAAACACCATATATTTT.

The rearrangement links TRBV7-9 to TRBJ2-1; TRBD2 might be the D (5 bases). V lost 5 bases and J 2 bases, leaving 16 bases between the germline ends. Per germline, CDR1 SEHNR and CDR2 FQNEAQ (reference sequence). The CDR3 contains 16 residues. The CDR3 DNA follows: TGTGCCAGCAGCCTTTTCGGACTCAGAACCTACAATGAGCAGTTCTTC. Residues: CASSLFGLRTYNEQFF.

The chain couples TRBV11-3 to TRBJ2-5, with D possibly matching TRBD1 (5 bases). Germline CDR1 reads SGHNT; CDR2 reads YENEEA. This CDR3 is built from 14 residues. Trimming pared 4 bases from V and 0 bases from J, leaving 9 bases between. The chain's CDR3 is CASSSRQYQETQYF. The CDR3 DNA reads TGTGCCAGCAGCTCCAGACAGTACCAAGAGACCCAGTACTTC.

This sequence joins TRBV9 and TRBJ1-3; 8 nucleotides align to TRBD1. This CDR3 has 16 amino acids. Germline values: CDR1 SGDLS, CDR2 YYNGEE. Trimming removed 3 bases from V and 0 bases from J; junction bases left unmatched: 5. The CDR3 region is CASSAGQVNSGNTIYF. The CDR3 bases are TGTGCCAGCAGCGCGGGACAGGTCAACTCTGGAAACACCATATATTTT.

Only a few counts were recorded for this clone. This chain joins TRBV25-1 and TRBJ2-7; 12 nucleotides match TRBD1. CDR3 length equals 15 residues. Unmatched junction bases numbered 8, after V lost 2 bases and J lost 9 bases. Germline V CDR1 and CDR2: MGHDK, SYGVNS. This CDR3 is CASSETGTGGGWQYF. CDR3 coding DNA: TGTGCCAGCAGTGAAACCGGGACAGGGGGCGGTTGGCAGTACTTC.

This clone was seen a handful of times. The chain joins TRBV6-6 to TRBJ1-1, with D hard to call. This CDR3 spans 14 amino acids. With 7 bases removed from V and 4 bases from J, the gap between germline ends came to 16 bases. CDR1 and CDR2 from the germline V gene are MNHNY and SVGAGI (reference sequence). The CDR3 reads CASTPGVGGTEAFF. Here the CDR3 DNA reads TGTGCCAGCACCCCTGGGGTGGGTGGCACTGAAGCTTTCTTT.

This clone was observed a few times. This rearrangement joins TRBV7-8 to TRBJ2-7, with D perhaps matching TRBD2 (5 bases). The germline V gene encodes CDR1 SGHVS and CDR2 FQNEAQ. V lost 3 bases and J 3 bases, leaving 15 bases between the germline ends. The CDR3 has 15 residues. For the CDR3, the DNA is TGTGCCAGCAGCTTGGGAGTTAGTTGGGACTACGAGCAGTACTTC. It codes for CASSLGVSWDYEQYF. Based on the CDR3 plus reference TRBV7-8 and TRBJ2-7, the full variable domain is GAGVSQSPRYKVAKRGQDVALRCDPISGHVSLFWYQQALGQGPEFLTYFQNEAQLDKSGLPSDRFFAERPEGSVSTLKIQRTQQEDSAVYLCASSLGVSWDYEQYFGPGTRLTVT.

This clone was seen only a few times. The genes are TRBV4-2 and TRBJ1-1; no clear D gene. This CDR3 has 13 residues. The germline V gene has CDR1 LGHNA and CDR2 YNFKEQ. Trimming took 1 base from V and 1 from J, leaving 4 bases between them. The chain's CDR3 is CASSQGPNTEAFF. For the CDR3, the DNA is TGTGCCAGCAGCCAAGGGCCGAACACTGAAGCTTTCTTT.

This rearrangement joins TRBV9 to TRBJ2-3; tentatively, D is TRBD2 (7 bases). The germline CDR1 and CDR2 sequences are SGDLS and YYNGEE. Trimming removed 0 bases at V and 1 base at J, with 15 bases between. The CDR3 extends over 17 amino acids. The CDR3 nucleotides read TGTGCCAGCAGCGTAGCCAGAGGCGGGGGCGGCACAGATACGCAGTATTTT. This sequence encodes CASSVARGGGGTDTQYF.

This rearrangement joins TRBV6-5 to TRBJ2-1; 8 nucleotides align to TRBD2. This CDR3 is built from 15 residues. J gave up 7 bases and V 0 bases, and 5 bases lay outside the gene matches. Germline lookup yields CDR1 MNHEY and CDR2 SVGAGI. CDR3 DNA: TGTGCCAGCAGTTACTCAAGCTTAGCGGGGAATGAGCAGTTCTTC. Translated, it gives CASSYSSLAGNEQFF.

This chain connects TRBV23-1 to TRBJ1-5; D gene ambiguous. Being an ORF, TRBV23-1 has a function that is uncertain. This CDR3 spans 14 amino acids. V was trimmed by 4 bases and J by 2 bases, leaving 9 bases between them. The CDR3 nucleotides read TGCGCCAGCAGTCCTACAGTGCGCAATCAGCCCCAGCATTTT. It yields the protein CASSPTVRNQPQHF.

This clone was seen ten or more times. The CDR3 region is CASSPSGQGNGYTF. The CDR3, as DNA: TGTGCCAGCTCACCTTCGGGACAGGGAAATGGCTACACCTTC. V gene TRBV18 combines with J gene TRBJ1-2; 9 nucleotides agree with TRBD1. This CDR3 spans 14 amino acids. Germline CDR1 reads KGHSH; CDR2 reads LQKENI. The J segment lost 6 bases and the V segment lost 3 bases, leaving 5 bases of the junction unmatched.

The CDR3 nucleotides read TGTGCCAGCAACCCTATTAGTGGGACGTCCTACAATGAGCAGTTCTTC. This encodes CASNPISGTSYNEQFF. The gene calls are TRBV11-3 and TRBJ2-1; D could derive from TRBD1 or TRBD2 (5 bases each). The V end was cut by 7 bases, the J end by 1 base, with 17 bases between. The CDR3 sequence is 16 residues long. Germline V lookup: CDR1 SGHNT, CDR2 YENEEA.

With respect to this clone: Other DNA sequences from this sample encode an identical CDR3 as well. The chain employs TRBV30 and TRBJ2-1, with 7 positions matching TRBD1. This CDR3 has 16 residues. Trimming took 3 bases from V and 1 from J; bases not matched to a gene: 9. The germline V gene encodes CDR1 GTSNPN and CDR2 SVGIG (reference sequence). The CDR3 DNA follows: TGTGCCTGGAGGAGGGGGCAGGGGGATTCCTACAATGAGCAGTTCTTC. It codes for CAWRRGQGDSYNEQFF.

V and J are TRBV6-5 and TRBJ2-7; D is perhaps TRBD2 (6 bases). Germline loops: CDR1 MNHEY, CDR2 SVGAGI. The ends were cut back, 0 bases at V and 0 bases at J, with 12 bases in the middle. The CDR3 runs 16 residues. The DNA of the CDR3 is TGTGCCAGCAGTTACTCTCTTAGCGGAAGCTCCTACGAGCAGTACTTC. Translated, it gives CASSYSLSGSSYEQYF.

V is TRBV13 and J is TRBJ1-2, with D possibly matching TRBD1 (5 bases). With 0 bases removed from V and 0 bases from J, the gap between germline ends came to 5 bases. This CDR3 is built from 14 residues. In germline, CDR1 is PRHDT, CDR2 FYEKMQ (reference sequence). The CDR3 DNA reads TGTGCCAGCAGCTTAGGCAGGGCTAACTATGGCTACACCTTC. This translates into CASSLGRANYGYTF.

This clone came up many times. This chain links TRBV5-1 with TRBJ2-1; no definite D call. V lost 3 bases, J lost 5 bases, and 12 bases lay in between. The CDR3 sequence is 14 residues long. Per the germline V gene, CDR1 is SGHRS and CDR2 is YFSETQ. The CDR3 reads CASSSGGTNNEQFF. CDR3 sequence (DNA): TGCGCCAGCAGCTCCGGCGGCACGAACAATGAGCAGTTCTTC.